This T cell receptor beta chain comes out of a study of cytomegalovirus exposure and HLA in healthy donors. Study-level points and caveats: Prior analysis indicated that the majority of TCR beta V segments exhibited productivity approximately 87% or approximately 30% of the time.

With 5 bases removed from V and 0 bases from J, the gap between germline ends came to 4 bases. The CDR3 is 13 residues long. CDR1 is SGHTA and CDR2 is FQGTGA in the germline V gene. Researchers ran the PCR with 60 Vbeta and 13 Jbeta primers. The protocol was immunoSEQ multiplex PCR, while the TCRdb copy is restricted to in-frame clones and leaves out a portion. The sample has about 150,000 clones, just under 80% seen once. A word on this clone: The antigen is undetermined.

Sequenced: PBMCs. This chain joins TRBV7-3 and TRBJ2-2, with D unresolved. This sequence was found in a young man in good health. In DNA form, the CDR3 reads TGTGCCAGCAGCCCTGCGAACACCGGGGAGCTGTTTTTT. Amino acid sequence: CASSPANTGELFF.